Below, 2 T cell receptor beta chains from the same sample are listed, as sequenced in a study of blood T cell repertoires in COVID-19. Measured with immunoSEQ multiplex PCR; TCRdb has only the in-frame clones, and not every one. The data hold 85,000 to 130,000 clones, with approximately 92% observed a single time. Material: peripheral blood. Receptor source: a man in his 70s with acute or convalescent COVID-19.

The chain has TRBV4-2 and TRBJ1-2; 11 bases line up with TRBD1. Germline V lookup: CDR1 LGHNA, CDR2 YNFKEQ. The CDR3 totals 16 residues. J was trimmed by 4 bases and V by 1 base; bases with no gene match: 5. The CDR3 bases are TGTGCCAGCAGCCAAGTACGGACAGGGGGCGTCTATGGCTACACCTTC. It encodes CASSQVRTGGVYGYTF.

This sequence joins TRBV9 and TRBJ2-5; perhaps TRBD1 as D (6 bases). Germline CDR1 SGDLS, CDR2 YYNGEE. The CDR3 is 14 residues long. Trimming cost V 4 bases and J 1 base, with 11 bases left between them. The DNA for the CDR3 is TGTGCCAGCAGCACCGGACAGTTCCAAGAGACCCAGTACTTC. Its protein product is CASSTGQFQETQYF.